The T cell receptor beta chain described here comes from a study of post-analysis software for immune sequencing data. Study-wide results and limits: Compared with controls, patients showed significantly lower normalized Chao1 diversity. In patients, about five TRBV segments were more frequent than in controls, with TRBV5-6, TRBV5-1 and TRBV20-1 among them.

The CDR3 length is 13 residues. Germline CDR1 reads SQVTM; CDR2 reads ANQGSEA. Prepared libraries of TCR beta cDNA carried unique molecular identifiers. TCRdb called the PCR reads again in MiXCR, with one record for every CDR3 protein. Of around 710,000 distinct CDR3 sequences in the sample, about 43% were seen once. As regards this clonotype: What it recognizes is unknown.

Sequenced input: blood. The chain is built from TRBV29-1 and TRBJ2-4; D unclear. The end of the DNA is better explained by TRBJ2-7, so the J call may be wrong. This TCR was sampled from a girl aged 10 to 17 with multiple sclerosis. CDR3 DNA sequence: TGCAGCGTTGTTTACAGCAGTACCTACGAGCAGTACTTC. The encoded protein is CSVVYSSTYEQYF.